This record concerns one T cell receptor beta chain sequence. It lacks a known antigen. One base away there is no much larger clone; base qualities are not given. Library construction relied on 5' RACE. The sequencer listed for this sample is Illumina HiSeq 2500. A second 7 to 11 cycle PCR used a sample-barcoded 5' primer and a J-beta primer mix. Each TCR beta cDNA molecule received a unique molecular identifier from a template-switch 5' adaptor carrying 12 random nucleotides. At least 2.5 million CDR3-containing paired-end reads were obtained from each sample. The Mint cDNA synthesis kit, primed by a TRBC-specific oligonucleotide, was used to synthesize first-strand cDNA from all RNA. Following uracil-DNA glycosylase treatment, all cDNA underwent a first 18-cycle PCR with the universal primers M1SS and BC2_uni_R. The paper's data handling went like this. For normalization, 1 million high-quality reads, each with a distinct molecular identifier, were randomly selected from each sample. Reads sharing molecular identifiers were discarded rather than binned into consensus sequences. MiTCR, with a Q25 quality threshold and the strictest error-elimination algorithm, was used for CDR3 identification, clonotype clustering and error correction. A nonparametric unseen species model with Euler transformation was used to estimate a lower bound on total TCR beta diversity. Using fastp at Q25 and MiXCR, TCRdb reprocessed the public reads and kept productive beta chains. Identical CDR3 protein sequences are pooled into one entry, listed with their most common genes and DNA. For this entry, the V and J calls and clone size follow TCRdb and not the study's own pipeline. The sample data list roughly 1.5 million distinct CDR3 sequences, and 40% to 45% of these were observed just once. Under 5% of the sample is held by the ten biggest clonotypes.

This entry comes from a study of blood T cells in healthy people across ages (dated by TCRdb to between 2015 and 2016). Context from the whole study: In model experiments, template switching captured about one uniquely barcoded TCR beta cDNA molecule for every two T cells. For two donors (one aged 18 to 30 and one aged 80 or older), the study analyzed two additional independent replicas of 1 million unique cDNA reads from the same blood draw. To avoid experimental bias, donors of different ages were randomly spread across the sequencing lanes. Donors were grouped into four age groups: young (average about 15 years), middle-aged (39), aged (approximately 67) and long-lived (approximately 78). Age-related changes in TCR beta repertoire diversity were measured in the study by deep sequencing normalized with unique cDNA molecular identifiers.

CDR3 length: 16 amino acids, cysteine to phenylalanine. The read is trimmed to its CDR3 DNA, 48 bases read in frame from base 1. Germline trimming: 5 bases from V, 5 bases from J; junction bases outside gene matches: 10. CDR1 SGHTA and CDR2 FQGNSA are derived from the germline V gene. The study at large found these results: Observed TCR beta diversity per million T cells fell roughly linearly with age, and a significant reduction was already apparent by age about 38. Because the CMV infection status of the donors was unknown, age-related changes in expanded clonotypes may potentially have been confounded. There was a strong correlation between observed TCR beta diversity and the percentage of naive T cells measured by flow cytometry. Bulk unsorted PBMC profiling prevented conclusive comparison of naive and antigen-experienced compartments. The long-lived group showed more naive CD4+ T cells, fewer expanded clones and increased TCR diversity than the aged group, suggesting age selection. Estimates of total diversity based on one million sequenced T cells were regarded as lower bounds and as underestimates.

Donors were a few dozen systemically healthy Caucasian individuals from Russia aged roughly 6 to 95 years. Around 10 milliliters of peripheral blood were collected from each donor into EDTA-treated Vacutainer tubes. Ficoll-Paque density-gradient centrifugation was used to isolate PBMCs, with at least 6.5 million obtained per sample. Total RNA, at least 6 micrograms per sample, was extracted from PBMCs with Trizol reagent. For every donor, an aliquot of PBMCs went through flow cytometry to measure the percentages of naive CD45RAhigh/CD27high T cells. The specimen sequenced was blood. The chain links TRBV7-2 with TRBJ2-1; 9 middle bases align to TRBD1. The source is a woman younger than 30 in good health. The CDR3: CASSQAADRGHNEQFF. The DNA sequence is TGTGCCAGCAGCCAAGCGGCGGACAGGGGCCACAATGAGCAGTTCTTC.